The 23 T cell receptor beta chains reported below all come from one sample, sequenced in a study of T cell responses to AZD1222 COVID-19 vaccine. Profiled with immunoSEQ multiplex PCR; TCRdb holds only in-frame clones, not every one. The data hold about 96,000 clones, with roughly nine tenths observed a single time. This material consisted of peripheral blood, taken on day 0 of AZD1222 vaccination. Source of these receptors: an adult in good health.

The CDR3: CASRAGSSNYGYTF. CDR3 coding DNA: TGTGCCAGCAGGGCAGGGTCATCTAACTATGGCTACACCTTC. This rearrangement joins TRBV28 to TRBJ1-2, with D possibly TRBD1 on 5 matching bases. The germline V and J ends were trimmed by 6 bases and 0 bases, with 11 bases remaining between them. Germline-derived CDR1 and CDR2 are MDHEN and SYDVKM. The CDR3 loop spans 14 amino acids.

This clone occurred once. The genes are TRBV5-1 and TRBJ2-7, with TRBD1 identical over 12 bases. Germline V CDR1 and CDR2: SGHRS, YFSETQ. The CDR3 length is 16 residues. With V trimmed by 3 bases and J by 7 bases, 11 bases remained unmatched. CDR3 coding DNA: TGCGCCAGCAGCTCAAACCCGGGACAGGGGGCCGGTGAGCAGTACTTC. Translation: CASSSNPGQGAGEQYF.

Only one count was recorded for this clone. The chain carries TRBV9 and TRBJ2-1; TRBD2 might be the D (5 bases). Trimming took 6 bases from V and 0 from J, leaving 16 bases between them. In germline, CDR1 is SGDLS, CDR2 YYNGEE. This CDR3 has 16 residues. Here the CDR3 DNA reads TGTGCCAGCACCTTCGGGGTGTCATTCTCCTACAATGAGCAGTTCTTC. This translates into CASTFGVSFSYNEQFF.

The CDR3 here is CASSLWQGANYGYTF. The DNA for the CDR3 is TGCGCCAGCAGCCTATGGCAGGGAGCTAACTATGGCTACACCTTC. V gene TRBV5-1 combines with J gene TRBJ1-2, with D possibly matching TRBD1 (5 bases). The V end lost 4 bases, the J end lost 0 bases, and 13 bases lay between the germline ends. The CDR3 length is 15 residues. Germline V lookup: CDR1 SGHRS, CDR2 YFSETQ.

This chain joins TRBV28 and TRBJ2-4, with D perhaps TRBD1 (5 bases). Trimming cost V 3 bases and J 8 bases, with 8 bases left between them. This CDR3 comprises 12 residues. The germline CDR1 and CDR2 sequences are MDHEN and SYDVKM. The CDR3 DNA reads as TGTGCCAGCAGTTTCACAGGTTACATTCAGTACTTC. Amino acids: CASSFTGYIQYF.

The chain links TRBV6-2 or TRBV6-3 to TRBJ2-7; 7 bases are shared with TRBD1. From germline, CDR1 is MNHEY and CDR2 SVGEGT. The CDR3 sequence is 13 residues long. Trimming removed 6 bases from V and 6 bases from J; junction bases left unmatched: 8. The CDR3 coding sequence is TGTGCCAGCAGCAATACAGGGGTACGCGAGCAGTACTTC. Amino acid sequence: CASSNTGVREQYF.

J is TRBJ2-7 and V is TRBV11-2, with TRBD1 as a possible D gene (6 bases). The CDR3 consists of 16 residues. CDR1 and CDR2 from the germline V gene are SGHAT and FQNNGV. Trimming removed 5 bases at V and 3 bases at J, with 20 bases between. The CDR3 DNA follows: TGTGCCAGCAGCCTAACAATGGGGCAGGGGAACTACGAGCAGTACTTC. Amino acids: CASSLTMGQGNYEQYF.

The CDR3, as DNA: TGCAGCGTTTTACCAGGGTGGGGTGAAAAACTGTTTTTT. Translating it yields CSVLPGWGEKLFF. The J gene is TRBJ1-4, the V gene TRBV29-1; possibly TRBD1 for D (5 bases). V was clipped by 5 bases and J by 7 bases, with 14 bases between them. Germline V gene sequence: CDR1 SQVTM, CDR2 ANQGSEA. The CDR3 runs 13 residues.

The chain links TRBV28 to TRBJ2-1; TRBD2 aligns across 9 bases. With V trimmed by 1 base and J by 1 base, 2 bases remained unmatched. The CDR3 runs 16 residues. Germline CDR1 and CDR2: MDHEN and SYDVKM. CDR3 region: CASSLSSGGSYNEQFF. CDR3 bases: TGTGCCAGCAGTTTATCCAGCGGGGGGTCCTACAATGAGCAGTTCTTC.

As regards this clone: The junction departs from germline at one end; a sequencing error may be responsible. V gene TRBV18 combines with J gene TRBJ2-3; no reliable D call. Per the germline V gene, CDR1 is KGHSH and CDR2 is LQKENI. The CDR3 runs 12 residues. The CDR3, as DNA: TGTGCCAGCTCACCCACGACTGATAAGCAGTATTTT. Protein sequence: CASSPTTDKQYF.

The rearrangement uses TRBV3-1 (or the pseudogene TRBV3-2) and TRBJ1-4; tentative D call: TRBD1 (5 bases). Germline lookup yields CDR1 LGHDT and CDR2 YNNKEL (reference sequence). The CDR3 length is 14 residues. The V end lost 1 base, the J end lost 8 bases, and 11 bases lay between the germline ends. In nucleotides, the CDR3 is TGTGCCAGCAGCCAAGGACACCGGGGCGAAAAACTGTTTTTT. This encodes CASSQGHRGEKLFF.

This clone was seen a few times. V is TRBV11-2 and J is TRBJ2-5, with 7 nucleotides matching TRBD1. CDR3 length equals 14 residues. CDR1 and CDR2 from the germline V gene are SGHAT and FQNNGV. V lost 5 bases and J lost 4; bases outside the gene matches: 7. The CDR3 here is CASSPTTGRETQYF. Written as DNA, the CDR3 is TGTGCCAGCAGCCCGACGACAGGGCGAGAGACCCAGTACTTC.

The chain carries TRBV7-9 and TRBJ2-2, with D possibly TRBD2 on 6 matching bases. The ends were cut back, 1 base at V and 7 bases at J, with 10 bases in the middle. The CDR3 extends over 14 amino acids. Per germline, CDR1 SEHNR and CDR2 FQNEAQ (reference sequence). CDR3 DNA: TGTGCCAGCAGCTTAGGACTAGACGGCGGGGAGCTGTTTTTT. Amino acid sequence: CASSLGLDGGELFF.

V gene TRBV19 combines with J gene TRBJ2-7; D might be TRBD2 (7 bases). The CDR3 contains 14 residues. The V end was cut by 5 bases, the J end by 5 bases, with 16 bases between. Germline loops: CDR1 LNHDA, CDR2 SQIVND (reference sequence). CDR3: CASSLLWGGDEQYF. The CDR3 DNA reads as TGTGCCAGTAGTCTCCTCTGGGGGGGCGACGAGCAGTACTTC.

The table lists this clone with a few counts. V usage is TRBV11-3 and J usage is TRBJ1-4, with D uncertain. This CDR3 is built from 13 residues. Germline-derived CDR1 and CDR2 are SGHNT and YENEEA. Deletions cut 4 bases from V and 8 bases from J, with 11 bases between. CDR3 nucleotides: TGTGCCAGCAGCTCCCAATCGAGGGAAAAACTGTTTTTT. It encodes CASSSQSREKLFF.

As DNA, the CDR3 is TGTGCCTGGAGTCTGGGACAAAATAATTCACCCCTCCACTTT. As protein: CAWSLGQNNSPLHF. This sequence joins TRBV30 and TRBJ1-6, with D possibly matching TRBD1 (6 bases). Trimming removed 2 bases at V and 5 bases at J, with 10 bases between. The CDR3 loop spans 14 amino acids. Germline values: CDR1 GTSNPN, CDR2 SVGIG (reference sequence). Variable domain in full (rest from reference TRBV30 and TRBJ1-6): SQTIHQWPATLVQPVGSPLSLECTVEGTSNPNLYWYRQAAGRGLQLLFYSVGIGQISSEVPQNLSASRPQDRQFILSSKKLLLSDSGFYLCAWSLGQNNSPLHFGNGTRLTVT.

J is TRBJ2-5 and V is TRBV7-2; 10 bases match TRBD2. The V and J ends lost 1 base and 7 bases, in that order; junction bases with no gene match: 6. Germline V gene data show CDR1 as SGHTA and CDR2 as FQGNSA. The CDR3 covers 15 residues. The CDR3 reads CASSLVAGGEWTQYF. The CDR3 DNA reads TGTGCCAGCAGCTTAGTAGCGGGGGGAGAATGGACCCAGTACTTC.

The genes are TRBV30 and TRBJ1-3; TRBD1 is a possible D gene (5 bases). This CDR3 comprises 14 residues. The V gene's germline CDR1 is GTSNPN and CDR2 SVGIG (reference sequence). V shed 1 base and J shed 1 base, with 8 bases lying between them. CDR3 amino acids: CAWSARGSGNTIYF. In DNA form, the CDR3 reads TGTGCCTGGAGTGCAAGGGGTTCTGGAAACACCATATATTTT. Drawing the rest from reference TRBV30 and TRBJ1-3, the complete variable domain is SQTIHQWPATLVQPVGSPLSLECTVEGTSNPNLYWYRQAAGRGLQLLFYSVGIGQISSEVPQNLSASRPQDRQFILSSKKLLLSDSGFYLCAWSARGSGNTIYFGEGSWLTVV.

The rearrangement joins TRBV4-1 to TRBJ2-1; D not resolved. The CDR3 length is 17 residues. Trimming pared 0 bases from V and 2 bases from J, leaving 14 bases between. CDR1 and CDR2 (germline): MGHRA, YSYEKL. The CDR3 DNA follows: TGCGCCAGCAGCCAAGAAAAGATAGATAAGACCTACAATGAGCAGTTCTTC. This codes for CASSQEKIDKTYNEQFF.

The rearrangement joins TRBV30 to TRBJ1-5; 7 nucleotides align to TRBD1. Looked up from germline, CDR1 is GTSNPN and CDR2 is SVGIG (reference sequence). Unmatched junction bases numbered 4, after V lost 3 bases and J lost 2 bases. This CDR3 is 14 amino acids long. The chain's CDR3 is CAWSVTGGNQPQHF. Written as DNA, the CDR3 is TGTGCCTGGAGCGTTACAGGGGGCAATCAGCCCCAGCATTTT.

CDR3 coding DNA: TGTGCCAGCAGTTGGAGGGGCACTGAAGCTTTCTTT. Translation: CASSWRGTEAFF. The chain is built from TRBV12-3 or TRBV12-4 and TRBJ1-1; D possibly corresponds to TRBD1 (5 bases). V dropped 4 bases and J dropped 4 bases, with 7 bases sitting between them. This CDR3 region has 12 residues.

The V and J genes are TRBV19 and TRBJ1-2; D not certain. Deletions cut 5 bases from V and 8 bases from J, with 21 bases between. Germline loops: CDR1 LNHDA, CDR2 SQIVND (reference sequence). CDR3 length: 15 amino acids. This CDR3 reads CASSFPGRPGGGYTF. As DNA, the CDR3 is TGTGCCAGTAGTTTCCCGGGTCGCCCCGGCGGCGGCTACACCTTC.

The V gene is TRBV7-9, the J gene TRBJ1-1; D unclear. V was shortened by 3 bases and J by 2 bases, with 7 bases between the two germline ends. CDR1 SEHNR and CDR2 FQNEAQ come from the germline V gene (reference sequence). CDR3 length: 13 amino acids. The DNA for the CDR3 is TGTGCCAGCAGCTTCAGGCTTAACACTGAAGCTTTCTTT. It encodes CASSFRLNTEAFF.